The sequence of this T cell receptor beta chain was determined in a study of blood T cell repertoires in COVID-19. In the study overall: Samples taken during acute and convalescent COVID-19 were collected in the United States, Italy and Spain. PBMCs, B-cell-depleted T cells, or T cells were the source of the cDNA or gDNA that made up the material.

Per the original methods: Amplifying reference gene primers gave estimates of nucleated cell counts. Assay used: immunoSEQ multiplex PCR; TCRdb lists only in-frame clones, some missing. The V and J calls and clone size are taken from that table; D and trimming were inferred from the DNA. The sample contains 100,000 or so clones, about nine tenths of which appear only once. Trimming at V came to 6 bases and at J to 4 bases, leaving 14 bases not matched to a gene. The CDR3 runs 17 residues. Germline-derived CDR1 and CDR2 are SGHAT and FQNNGV. The genes are TRBV11-2 and TRBJ2-1; 8 bases fit TRBD2. The sequencing input was peripheral blood. The receptor was isolated from a man aged 50 to 59 with acute or convalescent COVID-19. The CDR3 reads CASRGVGAGGLYNEQFF. CDR3 DNA: TGTGCCAGCAGAGGGGTTGGGGCGGGGGGACTTTACAATGAGCAGTTCTTC.